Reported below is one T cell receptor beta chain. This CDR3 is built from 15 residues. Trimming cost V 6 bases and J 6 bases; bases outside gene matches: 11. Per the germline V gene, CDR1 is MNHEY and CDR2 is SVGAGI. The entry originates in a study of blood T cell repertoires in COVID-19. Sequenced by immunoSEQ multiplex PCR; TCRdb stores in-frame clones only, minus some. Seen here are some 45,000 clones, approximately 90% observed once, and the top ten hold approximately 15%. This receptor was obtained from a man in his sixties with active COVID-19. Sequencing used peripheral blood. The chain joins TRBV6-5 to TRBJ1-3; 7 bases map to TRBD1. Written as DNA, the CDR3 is TGTGCCAGCAGAAAGACAGGGACTGTCGCAAACACCATATATTTT. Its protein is CASRKTGTVANTIYF.